The text below deals with one T cell receptor (beta chain). As handled by the study authors: By means of reference gene primer amplification, nucleated cell counts were estimated. Assay used: immunoSEQ multiplex PCR; TCRdb lists only in-frame clones, some missing. V and J calls and clone size come straight from that table; D and trimming were deduced from the DNA. The table has nearly 250,000 clones, about 80% seen once. The sample belongs to a study of blood T cell repertoires in COVID-19. Study at large: Sites in the United States, Italy and Spain provided acute and convalescent COVID-19 samples. In each case, the material was cDNA or gDNA derived from T cells, B-cell-depleted T cells, or PBMCs.

J gave up 0 bases and V 4 bases, and 3 bases lay outside the gene matches. The CDR3 sequence is 15 residues long. The V gene's germline CDR1 is KGHSH and CDR2 LQKENI. The receptor was isolated from a woman older than 75 with acute or convalescent COVID-19. Specimen: peripheral blood. This chain connects TRBV18 to TRBJ1-1; 9 nucleotides line up with TRBD1. Written as DNA, the CDR3 is TGTGCCAGCTCACAGGACAGGGGAGTGAACACTGAAGCTTTCTTT. Translated, it gives CASSQDRGVNTEAFF. Using reference TRBV18 and TRBJ1-1 for the parts outside the CDR3, the full variable domain is NAGVMQNPRHLVRRRGQEARLRCSPMKGHSHVYWYRQLPEEGLKFMVYLQKENIIDESGMPKERFSAEFPKEGPSILRIQQVVRGDSAAYFCASSQDRGVNTEAFFGQGTRLTVV.